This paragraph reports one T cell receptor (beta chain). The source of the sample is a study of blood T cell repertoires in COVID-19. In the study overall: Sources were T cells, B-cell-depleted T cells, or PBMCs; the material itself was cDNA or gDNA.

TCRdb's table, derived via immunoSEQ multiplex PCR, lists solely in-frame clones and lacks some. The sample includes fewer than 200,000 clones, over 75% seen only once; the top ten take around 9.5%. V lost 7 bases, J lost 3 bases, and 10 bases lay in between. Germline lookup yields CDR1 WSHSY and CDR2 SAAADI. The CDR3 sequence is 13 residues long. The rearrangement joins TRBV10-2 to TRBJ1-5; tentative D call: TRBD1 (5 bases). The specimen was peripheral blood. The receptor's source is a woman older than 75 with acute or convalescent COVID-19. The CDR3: CASKGADNQPQHF. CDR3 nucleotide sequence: TGCGCCAGCAAAGGGGCAGACAATCAGCCCCAGCATTTT.